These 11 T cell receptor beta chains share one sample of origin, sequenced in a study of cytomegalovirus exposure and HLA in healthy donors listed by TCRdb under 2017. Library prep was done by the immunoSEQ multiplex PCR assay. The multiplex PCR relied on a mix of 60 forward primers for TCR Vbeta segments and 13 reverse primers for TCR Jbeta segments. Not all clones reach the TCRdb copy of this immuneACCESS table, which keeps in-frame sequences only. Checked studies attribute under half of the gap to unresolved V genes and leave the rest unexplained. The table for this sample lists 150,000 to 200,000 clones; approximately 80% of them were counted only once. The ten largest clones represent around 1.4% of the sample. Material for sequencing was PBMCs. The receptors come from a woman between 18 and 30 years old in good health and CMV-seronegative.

The CDR3 spells CASSLGADYEQYF. CDR3 nucleotides: TGCGCCAGCAGCTTGGGGGCAGATTACGAGCAGTACTTC. This chain uses TRBV5-1 with TRBJ2-7, with D hard to call. Germline lookup yields CDR1 SGHRS and CDR2 YFSETQ. Trimming pared 0 bases from V and 4 bases from J, leaving 8 bases between. The CDR3 totals 13 residues.

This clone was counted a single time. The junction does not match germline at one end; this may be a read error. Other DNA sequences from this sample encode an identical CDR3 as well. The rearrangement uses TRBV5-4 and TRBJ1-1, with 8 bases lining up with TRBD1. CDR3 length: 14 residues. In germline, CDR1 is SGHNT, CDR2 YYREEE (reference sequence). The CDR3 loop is CASSLYGTGAEAFF. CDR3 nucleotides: TGTGCCAGCAGCTTGTATGGGACAGGCGCTGAGGCTTTCTTT.

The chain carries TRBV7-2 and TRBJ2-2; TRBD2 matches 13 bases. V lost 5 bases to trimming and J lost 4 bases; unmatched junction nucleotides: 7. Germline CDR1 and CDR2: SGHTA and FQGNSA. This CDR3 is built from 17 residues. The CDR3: CASSLGLAGASTGELFF. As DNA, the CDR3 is TGTGCCAGCAGCCTAGGACTAGCGGGGGCTTCCACCGGGGAGCTGTTTTTT.

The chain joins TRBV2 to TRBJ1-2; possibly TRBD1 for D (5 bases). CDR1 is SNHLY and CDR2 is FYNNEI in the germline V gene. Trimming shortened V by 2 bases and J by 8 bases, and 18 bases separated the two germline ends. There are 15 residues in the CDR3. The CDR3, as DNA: TGTGCCAGCAGTGAACGTCGGCAGGGATCTCGAGGCTACACCTTC. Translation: CASSERRQGSRGYTF. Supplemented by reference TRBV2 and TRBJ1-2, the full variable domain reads EPEVTQTPSHQVTQMGQEVILRCVPISNHLYFYWYRQILGQKVEFLVSFYNNEISEKSEIFDDQFSVERPDGSNFTLKIRSTKLEDSAMYFCASSERRQGSRGYTFGSGTRLTVV.

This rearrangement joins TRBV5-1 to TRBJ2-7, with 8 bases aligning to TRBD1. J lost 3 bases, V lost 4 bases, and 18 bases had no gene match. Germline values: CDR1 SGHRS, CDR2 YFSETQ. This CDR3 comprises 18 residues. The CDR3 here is CASSLGQGLSKLYYEQYF. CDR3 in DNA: TGCGCCAGCAGCCTAGGACAGGGTCTATCTAAACTATACTACGAGCAGTACTTC.

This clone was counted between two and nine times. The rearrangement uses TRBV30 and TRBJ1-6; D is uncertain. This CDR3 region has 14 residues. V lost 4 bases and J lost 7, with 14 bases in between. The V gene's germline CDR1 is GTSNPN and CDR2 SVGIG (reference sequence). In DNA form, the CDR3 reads TGTGCCTGGACCCCCGGACTAGTGAATTCACCCCTCCACTTT. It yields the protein CAWTPGLVNSPLHF.

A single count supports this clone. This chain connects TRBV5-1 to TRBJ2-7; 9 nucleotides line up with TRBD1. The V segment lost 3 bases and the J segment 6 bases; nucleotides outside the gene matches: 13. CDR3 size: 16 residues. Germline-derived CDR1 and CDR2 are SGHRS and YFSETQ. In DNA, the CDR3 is TGCGCCAGCAGCTCGTTCGGACAGGGGAACTTCGGCGAGCAGTACTTC. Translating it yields CASSSFGQGNFGEQYF.

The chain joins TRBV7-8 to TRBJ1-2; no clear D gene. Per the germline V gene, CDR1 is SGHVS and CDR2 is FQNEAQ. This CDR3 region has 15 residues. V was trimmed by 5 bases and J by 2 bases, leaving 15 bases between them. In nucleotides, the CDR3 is TGTGCCAGCAGCGAAGCAGAGGGAAAAAACTATGGCTACACCTTC. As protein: CASSEAEGKNYGYTF.

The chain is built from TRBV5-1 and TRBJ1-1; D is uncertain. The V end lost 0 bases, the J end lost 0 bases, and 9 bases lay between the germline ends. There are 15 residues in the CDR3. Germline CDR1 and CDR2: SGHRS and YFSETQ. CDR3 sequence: CASSLDGFMNTEAFF. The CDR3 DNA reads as TGCGCCAGCAGCTTGGACGGGTTCATGAACACTGAAGCTTTCTTT.

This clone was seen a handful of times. CDR3 DNA: TGTGCCAGCAGCTGGGCAGTGTCAGGGGCTGGCTACGAGCAGTACTTC. It is translated as CASSWAVSGAGYEQYF. The chain uses TRBV5-6 and TRBJ2-7, with D maybe TRBD1 (6 bases). The CDR3 is 16 residues long. V lost 3 bases and J lost 3, with 19 bases in between. Germline loops: CDR1 SGHDT, CDR2 YYEEEE.

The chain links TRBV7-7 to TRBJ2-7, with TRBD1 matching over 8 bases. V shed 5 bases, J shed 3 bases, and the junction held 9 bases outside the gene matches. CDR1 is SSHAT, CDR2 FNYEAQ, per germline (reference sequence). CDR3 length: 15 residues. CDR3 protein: CASSPGQAGFYEQYF. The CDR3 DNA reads TGTGCCAGCAGCCCGGGACAGGCGGGGTTCTACGAGCAGTACTTC.